The clone carrying this T cell receptor beta chain occurred a few times. Antigen unknown. V lost 3 bases and J lost 7, with 10 bases in between. This CDR3 has 12 amino acids. From germline, CDR1 is MDHEN and CDR2 SYDVKM. This record belongs to a study of T cells after yellow fever vaccination. Turning to the study itself: Low-cell-number fractions were prepared with SMART-Seq v4 Ultra Low Input. Whole-study results and caveats: Compared with primary, the secondary response was weaker and peaked at day 5, not 15. Subsequent to the booster, the majority of primary-vaccination clones reappeared (around 95% CD4, 85% to 90% CD8).

The authors made TCR cDNA by 5'RACE template switching, adding a universal primer site and UMIs. A single record per CDR3 protein comes from TCRdb applying MiXCR to the 5' RACE reads. The sample includes about 400,000 distinct CDR3 sequences, around 10% of them seen just once. The sequencing used PBMCs, collected on the day of the first yellow fever vaccination. V and J are TRBV28 and TRBJ2-7, with D unclear. The sequence was collected from a man in his late teens or twenties who received the YFV17D yellow fever vaccine. This CDR3 reads CASSLGSWEQYV. As DNA, the CDR3 is TGTGCCAGCAGTTTGGGCAGCTGGGAGCAGTACGTC.